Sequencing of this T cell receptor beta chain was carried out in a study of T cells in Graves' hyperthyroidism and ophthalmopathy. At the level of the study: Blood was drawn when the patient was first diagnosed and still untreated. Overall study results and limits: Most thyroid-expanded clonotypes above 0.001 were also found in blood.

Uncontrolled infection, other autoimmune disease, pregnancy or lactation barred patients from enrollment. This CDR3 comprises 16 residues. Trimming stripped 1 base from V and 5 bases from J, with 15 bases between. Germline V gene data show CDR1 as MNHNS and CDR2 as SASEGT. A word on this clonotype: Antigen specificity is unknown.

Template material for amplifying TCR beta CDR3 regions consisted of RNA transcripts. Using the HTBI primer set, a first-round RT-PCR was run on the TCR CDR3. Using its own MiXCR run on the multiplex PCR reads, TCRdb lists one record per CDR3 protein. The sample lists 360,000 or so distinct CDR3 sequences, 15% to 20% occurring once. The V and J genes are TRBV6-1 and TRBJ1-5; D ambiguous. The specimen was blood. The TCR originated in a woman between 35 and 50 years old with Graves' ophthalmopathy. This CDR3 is CASSEDFNLGYQPQHF. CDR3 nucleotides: TGTGCCAGCAGTGAAGATTTTAATTTGGGGTATCAGCCCCAGCATTTT.